This is a list of T cell receptor beta chains from one sample in a study of blood T cell repertoires in COVID-19. Measured with immunoSEQ multiplex PCR; TCRdb has only the in-frame clones, and not every one. The sample lists 110,000 or so clones, around 90% occurring once. Sequencing was done on a sample of peripheral blood. The receptors here all came from a woman aged 45-60 years with acute or convalescent COVID-19. CDR3s include the opening cysteine and the closing phenylalanine or tryptophan. A D gene is named only where the DNA matches it firmly. Only some rows state a clone size, as once, few, many or a class for expanded clones.

abundance,v_gene,d_gene,j_gene,CDR3aa,CDR3nt
.,TRBV5-6,TRBD1,TRBJ1-2,CASSWTGDYGYTF,TGTGCCAGCAGCTGGACAGGGGACTATGGCTACACCTTC
.,TRBV4-2,.,TRBJ2-1,CASSPLFGSYNEQFF,TGTGCCAGCAGCCCCCTTTTCGGCTCCTACAATGAGCAGTTCTTC
.,TRBV2,.,TRBJ2-7,CASSEQGLSYEQYF,TGTGCCAGCAGTGAACAGGGCCTCTCCTACGAGCAGTACTTC
.,TRBV27,TRBD1,TRBJ1-2,CASRTGDGYTF,TGTGCCAGCAGGACAGGGGATGGCTACACCTTC
.,TRBV7-9,.,TRBJ1-3,CASSLDTGNTIYF,TGTGCCAGCAGCCTTGACACGGGAAACACCATATATTTT
once,TRBV14,TRBD1,TRBJ1-2,CASSLQGGYGYTF,TGTGCCAGCAGCCTACAGGGGGGGTACGGCTACACCTTC
.,TRBV6-2/TRBV6-3,.,TRBJ2-5,CASSPNSRRRYQETQYF,TGTGCCAGCAGTCCCAACTCGAGGCGTCGGTACCAAGAGACCCAGTACTTC
once,TRBV7-9,.,TRBJ2-2,CASSLEPTGNTGELFF,TGTGCCAGCAGCTTAGAGCCGACAGGGAACACCGGGGAGCTGTTTTTT
.,TRBV6-5,.,TRBJ1-1,CASSLLGGDTEAFF,TGTGCCAGCAGTCTCTTAGGGGGTGACACTGAAGCTTTCTTT
few,TRBV7-2,TRBD2,TRBJ2-7,CASSPGLAAYEQYF,TGTGCCAGCAGCCCCGGACTAGCGGCCTACGAGCAGTACTTC
.,TRBV28,TRBD1,TRBJ1-1,CASRRVWTGGNTEAFF,TGTGCCAGCAGACGAGTTTGGACAGGGGGGAACACTGAAGCTTTCTTT
.,TRBV6-5,.,TRBJ1-6,CASSRTGPSPLHF,TGTGCCAGCAGTCGTACAGGGCCCTCACCCCTCCACTTT
.,TRBV2,TRBD2,TRBJ2-1,CASTRREVANEQFF,TGTGCCAGCACCAGGCGGGAGGTTGCTAATGAGCAGTTCTTC
.,TRBV24-1,.,TRBJ1-5,CATSSGRGSNQPQHF,TGTGCCACCAGTTCCGGTAGGGGAAGCAATCAGCCCCAGCATTTT
.,TRBV5-8,.,TRBJ1-4,CASSLGAGGNEKLFF,TGTGCCAGCAGCTTGGGGGCTGGTGGTAATGAAAAACTGTTTTTT